These 6 T cell receptor beta chains were all obtained from the same sample, sequenced in a study of blood T cell repertoires in COVID-19 (TCRdb year 2020). The library was generated by the immunoSEQ multiplex PCR assay. TCRdb limited this immuneACCESS table to in-frame rearrangements with V and J called. A share of clones is missing; checked studies link under half to unresolved V genes, and the rest is unexplained. The sample profile shows about 150,000 clones; more than 75% of them were found once. Jointly, the top ten make up about 2% of the sample. Sequencing used peripheral blood. These receptors were collected from a man between 65 and 85 years old with acute or convalescent COVID-19.

The CDR3 nucleotides read TGTGCCAGCAGCAAAGACAGGGGATCCTACGAGCAGTACTTC. Protein: CASSKDRGSYEQYF. The gene calls are TRBV5-4 and TRBJ2-7, with 8 bases aligning to TRBD1. The CDR3 contains 14 residues. The germline gives CDR1 SGHNT, CDR2 YYREEE (reference sequence). V lost 4 bases to trimming and J lost 1 base; unmatched junction nucleotides: 4.

This clone has only one observation. The chain links TRBV28 to TRBJ1-2; D may be TRBD1 (6 bases). This CDR3 has 13 amino acids. V lost 3 bases, J lost 5 bases, and 10 bases lay in between. Germline V CDR1 and CDR2: MDHEN, SYDVKM. The CDR3 nucleotides are TGTGCCAGCAGTTTTGACAGGAGGTATGGCTACACCTTC. Protein: CASSFDRRYGYTF.

This rearrangement joins TRBV2 to TRBJ2-3, with TRBD1 matching 7 bases. CDR1 and CDR2 (germline): SNHLY, FYNNEI. J was trimmed by 3 bases and V by 6 bases; bases with no gene match: 3. The CDR3 is made up of 13 amino acids. The CDR3 nucleotides are TGTGCCAGCAGAAGGGGACAGACAGATACGCAGTATTTT. Translation gives CASRRGQTDTQYF.

The V and J genes are TRBV11-2 and TRBJ2-1, with 13 bases matching TRBD2. The germline V gene has CDR1 SGHAT and CDR2 FQNNGV. The CDR3 consists of 15 residues. V lost 3 bases, J lost 9 bases, and 5 bases stayed unmatched. The CDR3 region has the DNA TGTGCCAGCAGCTTCACTAGCGGGGGGGCTAGTGAGCAGTTCTTC. It is translated as CASSFTSGGASEQFF. The whole variable domain, filled in from reference TRBV11-2 and TRBJ2-1, reads EAGVAQSPRYKIIEKRQSVAFWCNPISGHATLYWYQQILGQGPKLLIQFQNNGVVDDSQLPKDRFSAERLKGVDSTLKIQPAKLEDSAVYLCASSFTSGGASEQFFGPGTRLTVL.

CDR3 region: CASSLFYPTPDRGETQYF. The CDR3 coding sequence is TGTGCCAGCAGTTTATTCTACCCTACGCCGGACAGGGGAGAGACCCAGTACTTC. The chain joins TRBV27 to TRBJ2-5, with TRBD1 matching 9 bases. V shed 1 base and J 4 bases; nucleotides not matched to a gene: 13. CDR3 length: 18 amino acids. Germline V CDR1 and CDR2: MNHEY, SMNVEV (reference sequence).

The chain is built from TRBV12-3 or TRBV12-4 and TRBJ1-1; perhaps TRBD1 as D (5 bases). Deletions cut 5 bases from V and 8 bases from J, with 15 bases between. The CDR3 extends over 13 amino acids. CDR3 sequence (DNA): TGTGCCAGCAGTCGGGGGGGAGGGAGCGAAGCTTTCTTT. Its protein product is CASSRGGGSEAFF.